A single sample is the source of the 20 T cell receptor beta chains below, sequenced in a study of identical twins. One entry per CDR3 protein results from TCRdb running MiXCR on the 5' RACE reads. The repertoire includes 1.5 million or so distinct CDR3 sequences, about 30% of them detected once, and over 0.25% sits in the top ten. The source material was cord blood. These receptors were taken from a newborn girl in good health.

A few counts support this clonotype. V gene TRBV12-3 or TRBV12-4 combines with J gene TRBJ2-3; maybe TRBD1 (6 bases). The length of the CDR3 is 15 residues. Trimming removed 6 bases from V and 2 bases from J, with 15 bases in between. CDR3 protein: CASSRGGPLTDTQYF. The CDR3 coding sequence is TGTGCCAGCAGCCGAGGGGGTCCTCTCACAGATACGCAGTATTTT.

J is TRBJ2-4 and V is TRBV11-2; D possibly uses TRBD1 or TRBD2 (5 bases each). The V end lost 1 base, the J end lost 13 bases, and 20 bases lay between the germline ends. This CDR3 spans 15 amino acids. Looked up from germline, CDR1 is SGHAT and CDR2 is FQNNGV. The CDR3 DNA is TGTGCCAGCAGCTTAGTAGGCGGGCAGGGCCTAAGGCAGTACTTC. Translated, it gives CASSLVGGQGLRQYF.

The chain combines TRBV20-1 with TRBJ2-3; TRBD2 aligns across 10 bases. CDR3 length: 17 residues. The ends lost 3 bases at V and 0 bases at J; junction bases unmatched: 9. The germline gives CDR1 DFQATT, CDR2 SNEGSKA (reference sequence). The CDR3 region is CSASLLAGDPSTDTQYF. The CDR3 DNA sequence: TGCAGTGCTAGTTTGCTAGCGGGGGACCCTAGCACAGATACGCAGTATTTT.

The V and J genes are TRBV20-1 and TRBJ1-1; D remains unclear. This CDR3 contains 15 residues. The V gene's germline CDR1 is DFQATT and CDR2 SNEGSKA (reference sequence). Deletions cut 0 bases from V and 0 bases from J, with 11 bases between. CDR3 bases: TGCAGTGCTAGAGATCTTGGCAGAATGAACACTGAAGCTTTCTTT. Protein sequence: CSARDLGRMNTEAFF.

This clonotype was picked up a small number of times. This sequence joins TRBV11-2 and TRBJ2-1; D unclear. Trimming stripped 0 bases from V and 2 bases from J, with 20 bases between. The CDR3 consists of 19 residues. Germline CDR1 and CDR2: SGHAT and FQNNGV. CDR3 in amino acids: CASSLDRVLQRHPYNEQFF. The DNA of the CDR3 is TGTGCCAGCAGCTTAGATCGGGTGTTGCAGCGACACCCCTACAATGAGCAGTTCTTC. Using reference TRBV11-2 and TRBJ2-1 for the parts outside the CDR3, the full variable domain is EAGVAQSPRYKIIEKRQSVAFWCNPISGHATLYWYQQILGQGPKLLIQFQNNGVVDDSQLPKDRFSAERLKGVDSTLKIQPAKLEDSAVYLCASSLDRVLQRHPYNEQFFGPGTRLTVL.

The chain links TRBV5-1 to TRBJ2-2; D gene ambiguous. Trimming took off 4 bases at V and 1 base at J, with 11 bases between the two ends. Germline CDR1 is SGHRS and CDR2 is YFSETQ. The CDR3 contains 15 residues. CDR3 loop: CASSPVLLNTGELFF. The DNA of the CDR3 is TGCGCCAGCAGCCCCGTCCTCTTGAACACCGGGGAGCTGTTTTTT.

The CDR3 DNA reads as TGTGCCAGTTTTTATACTAGCAGGAACCCCAATGAGCAGTTCTTC. As protein: CASFYTSRNPNEQFF. The chain recombines TRBV19 with TRBJ2-1; D is perhaps TRBD2 (6 bases). The length of the CDR3 is 15 residues. CDR1 and CDR2 (germline): LNHDA, SQIVND (reference sequence). The V end was cut by 8 bases, the J end by 6 bases, with 20 bases between. Variable domain in full (rest from reference TRBV19 and TRBJ2-1): DGGITQSPKYLFRKEGQNVTLSCEQNLNHDAMYWYRQDPGQGLRLIYYSQIVNDFQKGDIAEGYSVSREKKESFPLTVTSAQKNPTAFYLCASFYTSRNPNEQFFGPGTRLTVL.

The CDR3, as DNA: TGTGCCAGCAGTTCGACACTACCCTACGAGCAGTACTTC. It translates to CASSSTLPYEQYF. The rearrangement joins TRBV7-2 to TRBJ2-7; D gene uncertain. Trimming pared 6 bases from V and 2 bases from J, leaving 11 bases between. The CDR3 sequence is 13 residues long. The germline gives CDR1 SGHTA, CDR2 FQGNSA.

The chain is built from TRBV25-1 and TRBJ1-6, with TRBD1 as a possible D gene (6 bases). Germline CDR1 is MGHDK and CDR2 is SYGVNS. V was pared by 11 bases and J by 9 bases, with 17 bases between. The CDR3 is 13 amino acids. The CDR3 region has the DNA TGTGCCTCGGGTCAGGGGATAGGTTCACCCCTCCACTTT. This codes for CASGQGIGSPLHF.

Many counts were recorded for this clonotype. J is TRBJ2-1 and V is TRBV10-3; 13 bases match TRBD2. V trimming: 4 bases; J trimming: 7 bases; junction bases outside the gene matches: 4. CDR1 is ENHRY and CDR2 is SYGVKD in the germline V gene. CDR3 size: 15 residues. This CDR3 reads CAISGTSGGANEQFF. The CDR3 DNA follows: TGTGCCATCAGTGGAACTAGCGGGGGGGCGAATGAGCAGTTCTTC.

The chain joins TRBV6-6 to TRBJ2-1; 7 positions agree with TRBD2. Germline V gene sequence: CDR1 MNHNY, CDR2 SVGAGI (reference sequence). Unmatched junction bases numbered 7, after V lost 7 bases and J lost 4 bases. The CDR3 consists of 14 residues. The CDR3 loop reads CASKGGSRYNEQFF. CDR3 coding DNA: TGTGCCAGCAAAGGCGGGAGTCGATACAATGAGCAGTTCTTC.

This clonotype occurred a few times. The chain's CDR3 is CASSLSRGGPDNEQFF. The CDR3 region has the DNA TGTGCCAGCAGCTTATCTCGGGGGGGGCCCGACAATGAGCAGTTCTTC. This sequence joins TRBV7-9 and TRBJ2-1; 8 bases line up with TRBD2. Germline values: CDR1 SEHNR, CDR2 FQNEAQ (reference sequence). V shed 2 bases, J shed 5 bases, and the junction held 8 bases outside the gene matches. The CDR3 sequence is 16 residues long.

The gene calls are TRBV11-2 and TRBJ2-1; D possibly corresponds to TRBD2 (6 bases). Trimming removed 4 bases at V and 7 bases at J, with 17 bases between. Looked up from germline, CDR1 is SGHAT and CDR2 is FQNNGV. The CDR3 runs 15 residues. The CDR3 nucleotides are TGTGCCAGCAGCTCGCGCGACACTAGCCGGAATGAGCAGTTCTTC. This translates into CASSSRDTSRNEQFF. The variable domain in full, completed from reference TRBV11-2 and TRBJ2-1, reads EAGVAQSPRYKIIEKRQSVAFWCNPISGHATLYWYQQILGQGPKLLIQFQNNGVVDDSQLPKDRFSAERLKGVDSTLKIQPAKLEDSAVYLCASSSRDTSRNEQFFGPGTRLTVL.

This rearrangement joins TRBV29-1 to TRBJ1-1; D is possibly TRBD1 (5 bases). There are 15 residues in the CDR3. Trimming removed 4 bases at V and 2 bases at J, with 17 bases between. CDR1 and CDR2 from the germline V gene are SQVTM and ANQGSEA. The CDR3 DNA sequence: TGCAGCGTTGCCACGTCGGGACGGACCAACACTGAAGCTTTCTTT. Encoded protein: CSVATSGRTNTEAFF.

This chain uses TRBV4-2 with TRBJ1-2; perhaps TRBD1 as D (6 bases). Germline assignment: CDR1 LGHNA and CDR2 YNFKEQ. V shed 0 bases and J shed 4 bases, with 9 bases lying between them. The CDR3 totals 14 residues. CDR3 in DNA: TGTGCCAGCAGCCAAGACGACAGGCTCTATGGCTACACCTTC. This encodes CASSQDDRLYGYTF.

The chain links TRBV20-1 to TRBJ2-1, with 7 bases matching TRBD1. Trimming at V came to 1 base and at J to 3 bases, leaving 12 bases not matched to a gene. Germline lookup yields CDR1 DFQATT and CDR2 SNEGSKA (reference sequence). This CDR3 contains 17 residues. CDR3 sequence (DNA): TGCAGTGCTAGAGCCCCTCGAAGGGGGCGTATCTACAATGAGCAGTTCTTC. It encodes CSARAPRRGRIYNEQFF.

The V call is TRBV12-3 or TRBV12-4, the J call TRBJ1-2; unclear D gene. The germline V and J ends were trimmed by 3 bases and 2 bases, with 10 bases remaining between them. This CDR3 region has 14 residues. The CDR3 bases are TGTGCCAGCAGTTTTCGAAGAATGAACTATGGCTACACCTTC. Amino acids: CASSFRRMNYGYTF.

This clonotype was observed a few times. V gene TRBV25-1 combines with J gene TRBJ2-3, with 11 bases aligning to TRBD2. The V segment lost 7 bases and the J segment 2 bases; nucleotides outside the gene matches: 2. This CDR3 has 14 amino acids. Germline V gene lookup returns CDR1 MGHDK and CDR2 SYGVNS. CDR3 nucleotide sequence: TGTGCCAGCAATAGCGGGGGGGCCACAGATACGCAGTATTTT. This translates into CASNSGGATDTQYF.

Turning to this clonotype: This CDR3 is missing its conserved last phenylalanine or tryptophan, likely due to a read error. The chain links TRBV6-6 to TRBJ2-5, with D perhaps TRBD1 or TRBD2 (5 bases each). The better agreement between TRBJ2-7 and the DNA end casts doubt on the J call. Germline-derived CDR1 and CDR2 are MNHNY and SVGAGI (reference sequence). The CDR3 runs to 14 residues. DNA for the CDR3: TGTGCCAGCGCCTGGCCGGGGCATACGTACGAGCAGTACTAC. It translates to CASAWPGHTYEQYY.

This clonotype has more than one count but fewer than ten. The DNA for the CDR3 is TGTGCCAGCAGTTTCGGGACAGGGGTCATCTACGAGCAGTACTTC. Its translation: CASSFGTGVIYEQYF. The chain uses TRBV6-2 or TRBV6-3 and TRBJ2-7; TRBD1 aligns across 10 bases. The length of the CDR3 is 15 residues. CDR1 is MNHEY, CDR2 SVGEGT, per germline. V trimming: 4 bases; J trimming: 3 bases; junction bases outside the gene matches: 6.